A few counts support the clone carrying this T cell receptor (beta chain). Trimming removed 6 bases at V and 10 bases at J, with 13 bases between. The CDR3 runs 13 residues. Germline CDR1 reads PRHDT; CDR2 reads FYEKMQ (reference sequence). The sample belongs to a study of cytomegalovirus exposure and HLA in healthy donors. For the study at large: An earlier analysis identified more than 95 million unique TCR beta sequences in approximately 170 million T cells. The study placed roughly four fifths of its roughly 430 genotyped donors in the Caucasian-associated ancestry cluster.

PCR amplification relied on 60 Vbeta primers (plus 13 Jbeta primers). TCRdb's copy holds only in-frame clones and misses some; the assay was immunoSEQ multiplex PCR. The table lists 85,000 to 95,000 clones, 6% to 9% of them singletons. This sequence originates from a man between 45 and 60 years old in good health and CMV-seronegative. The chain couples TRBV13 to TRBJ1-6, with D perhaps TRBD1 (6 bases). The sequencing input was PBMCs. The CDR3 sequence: CASRSDRLSPLHF. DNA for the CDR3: TGTGCCAGCAGATCGGACAGATTGTCACCCCTCCACTTT.